These 21 T cell receptor beta chains were all obtained from the same sample, sequenced in a study of CD8+ T cells in alopecia areata. It was cDNA, reverse transcribed from extracted RNA, that served as the sequencing template. Here immunoSEQ multiplex PCR was the method, and the copy in TCRdb shows in-frame clones only, minus some. The sample holds about 120,000 clones, about 60% seen once. The specimen sequenced was CD4+ T cells sorted from blood. The source of these receptors is a human donor in good health.

The V gene is TRBV6-5, the J gene TRBJ2-1; perhaps D is TRBD1 or TRBD2 (5 bases each). From germline, CDR1 is MNHEY and CDR2 SVGAGI. The CDR3 contains 14 residues. Between the trimmed V and J ends, which lost 6 bases and 4 bases, there was a span of 13 bases. The CDR3 DNA reads TGTGCCAGCAGGACCGGGACCAAGTACAATGAGCAGTTCTTC. It is translated as CASRTGTKYNEQFF.

V usage is TRBV2 and J usage is TRBJ2-4; 7 bases map to TRBD1. Germline assignment: CDR1 SNHLY and CDR2 FYNNEI. The CDR3 runs to 19 residues. V was pared by 7 bases and J by 0 bases, with 18 bases of the junction left unmatched. The CDR3: CASTQLTPGTVSAKNIQYF. In DNA, the CDR3 is TGTGCCAGCACCCAGTTGACCCCCGGGACAGTCTCAGCCAAAAACATTCAGTACTTC.

This chain uses TRBV30 with TRBJ1-1, with D perhaps TRBD1 (6 bases). This CDR3 spans 15 amino acids. Germline assignment: CDR1 GTSNPN and CDR2 SVGIG (reference sequence). V was trimmed by 0 bases and J by 3 bases, leaving 14 bases between them. CDR3: CAWSVGGTGYTEAFF. In nucleotides, the CDR3 is TGTGCCTGGAGTGTAGGGGGTACAGGGTACACTGAAGCTTTCTTT.

The chain employs TRBV6-1 and TRBJ2-7; D is perhaps TRBD1 (6 bases). This CDR3 spans 16 amino acids. Germline values: CDR1 MNHNS, CDR2 SASEGT. Trimming removed 4 bases at V and 5 bases at J, with 21 bases between. CDR3 amino acids: CASSVLTRGGENEQYF. In DNA form, the CDR3 reads TGTGCCAGCAGTGTCCTCACCAGGGGTGGAGAGAACGAGCAGTACTTC.

The V gene is TRBV30, the J gene TRBJ2-1, with D maybe TRBD2 (5 bases). The CDR3 runs 11 residues. Trimming pared 0 bases from V and 11 bases from J, leaving 8 bases between. Germline CDR1 GTSNPN, CDR2 SVGIG (reference sequence). The CDR3 nucleotides are TGTGCCTGGAGTGTGGAGGTGAAGCAGTTCTTC. It specifies CAWSVEVKQFF.

V is TRBV20-1 and J is TRBJ2-5; D remains unclear. Germline CDR1 is DFQATT and CDR2 is SNEGSKA (reference sequence). CDR3 length: 10 amino acids. V was clipped by 6 bases and J by 3 bases, with 5 bases between them. The CDR3 region is CSARKETQYF. DNA for the CDR3: TGCAGTGCCAGGAAAGAGACCCAGTACTTC.

The gene calls are TRBV30 and TRBJ1-1; the D gene is possibly TRBD1 (6 bases). Germline V gene data show CDR1 as GTSNPN and CDR2 as SVGIG (reference sequence). The V end was cut by 3 bases, the J end by 8 bases, with 22 bases between. CDR3 size: 15 residues. The DNA of the CDR3 is TGTGCCTGGAGCCTCCCTCGGGCAGGGGATCGCGAAGCTTTCTTT. This codes for CAWSLPRAGDREAFF.

The gene calls are TRBV9 and TRBJ2-1; tentative D call: TRBD2 (6 bases). There are 14 residues in the CDR3. Trimming pared 4 bases from V and 10 bases from J, leaving 18 bases between. In germline, CDR1 is SGDLS, CDR2 YYNGEE. DNA of the CDR3: TGTGCCAGCAGCTCCAACTCGGGGGTAAGGGAGCAGTTCTTC. It yields the protein CASSSNSGVREQFF.

The chain links TRBV29-1 to TRBJ1-5; a possible D gene is TRBD1 (5 bases). The germline gives CDR1 SQVTM, CDR2 ANQGSEA. The CDR3 sequence is 13 residues long. Deletions cut 4 bases from V and 0 bases from J, with 7 bases between. In DNA form, the CDR3 reads TGCAGCGTTGGGACAAATAGCAATCAGCCCCAGCATTTT. Translation: CSVGTNSNQPQHF.

The V gene is TRBV29-1, the J gene TRBJ2-1; D uncertain. The CDR3 has 13 amino acids. The germline CDR1 and CDR2 sequences are SQVTM and ANQGSEA. V dropped 5 bases and J dropped 4 bases, with 12 bases sitting between them. The CDR3 loop reads CSVRRGGYNEQFF. The CDR3 nucleotides read TGCAGCGTTCGGCGAGGTGGATACAATGAGCAGTTCTTC.

This sequence joins TRBV30 and TRBJ1-2; 7 positions agree with TRBD1. Trimming at V came to 7 bases and at J to 8 bases, leaving 16 bases not matched to a gene. This CDR3 comprises 14 residues. Germline CDR1 and CDR2: GTSNPN and SVGIG (reference sequence). DNA of the CDR3: TGTGCCTTCTCCCAGCGGCAGGGGGATGGAGGCTACACCTTC. Its translation: CAFSQRQGDGGYTF.

The rearrangement joins TRBV29-1 to TRBJ2-1; D perhaps matches TRBD2 (6 bases). The CDR3 length is 12 residues. Germline values: CDR1 SQVTM, CDR2 ANQGSEA. V was trimmed by 8 bases and J by 3 bases, leaving 11 bases between them. DNA of the CDR3: TGCAGCTCCCCGGGGGACTACAATGAGCAGTTCTTC. Protein product: CSSPGDYNEQFF.

The chain couples TRBV11-2 to TRBJ2-3, with 10 bases matching TRBD2. The junction had 7 bases not matched to a gene; V was cut back by 6 bases and J by 4 bases. In germline, CDR1 is SGHAT, CDR2 FQNNGV. This CDR3 region has 15 residues. The DNA for the CDR3 is TGTGCCAGCAGTCATGAGCGGGGGGGCCCAGATACGCAGTATTTT. Its protein is CASSHERGGPDTQYF. Filled out from reference TRBV11-2 and TRBJ2-3, the complete variable domain reads EAGVAQSPRYKIIEKRQSVAFWCNPISGHATLYWYQQILGQGPKLLIQFQNNGVVDDSQLPKDRFSAERLKGVDSTLKIQPAKLEDSAVYLCASSHERGGPDTQYFGPGTRLTVL.

V gene TRBV27 combines with J gene TRBJ2-6, with 7 nucleotides matching TRBD2. Germline values: CDR1 MNHEY, CDR2 SMNVEV (reference sequence). J was trimmed by 1 base and V by 5 bases; bases with no gene match: 8. The CDR3 is 17 residues long. DNA of the CDR3: TGTGCCAGCAGTAGGGAGGGTGGAGGGTCTGGGGCCAACGTCCTGACTTTC. Translation gives CASSREGGGSGANVLTF.

V gene TRBV19 combines with J gene TRBJ2-5; weak D call: TRBD1 (6 bases). The CDR3 has 14 amino acids. V dropped 9 bases and J dropped 5 bases, with 19 bases sitting between them. Germline V gene data show CDR1 as LNHDA and CDR2 as SQIVND (reference sequence). The CDR3 protein is CASRQDRHGETQYF. In DNA, the CDR3 is TGTGCCAGCCGACAGGACCGCCACGGCGAGACCCAGTACTTC. Using reference TRBV19 and TRBJ2-5 for the parts outside the CDR3, the full variable domain is DGGITQSPKYLFRKEGQNVTLSCEQNLNHDAMYWYRQDPGQGLRLIYYSQIVNDFQKGDIAEGYSVSREKKESFPLTVTSAQKNPTAFYLCASRQDRHGETQYFGPGTRLLVL.

The chain links TRBV5-1 to TRBJ1-4, with TRBD1 matching 8 bases. Germline CDR1 SGHRS, CDR2 YFSETQ. With 2 bases clipped from V and 8 bases from J, the junction kept 5 bases outside the gene matches. CDR3 length equals 14 residues. The DNA for the CDR3 is TGCGCCAGCAGCTTCGGACAGGGAGGCGAAAAACTGTTTTTT. Amino acid sequence: CASSFGQGGEKLFF.

V gene TRBV12-5 combines with J gene TRBJ2-5; 8 positions match TRBD2. This CDR3 has 16 residues. Germline CDR1 is LGHNT and CDR2 is FRNRAP. V lost 6 bases and J lost 0; bases outside the gene matches: 9. In nucleotides, the CDR3 is TGTGCTAGTGGCCCCGGGAGGGGTGCGTACCAAGAGACCCAGTACTTC. Translating gives CASGPGRGAYQETQYF.

J is TRBJ2-7 and V is TRBV6-6, with D possibly called TRBD1 or TRBD2 (5 bases each). CDR3 length equals 15 residues. Trimming removed 7 bases from V and 4 bases from J, with 20 bases in between. CDR1 is MNHNY and CDR2 is SVGAGI in the germline V gene (reference sequence). In nucleotides, the CDR3 is TGTGCCAGCATGCCTACCGGGACCGGCGGATACGAGCAGTACTTC. Protein: CASMPTGTGGYEQYF.

CDR3 DNA sequence: TGTGCCAGCAGCTTGACTAGCGGGGGGGCAGAGACCCAGTACTTC. Protein: CASSLTSGGAETQYF. The gene calls are TRBV5-6 and TRBJ2-5; 13 nucleotides match TRBD2. Germline CDR1 SGHDT, CDR2 YYEEEE. The junction had 1 base not matched to a gene; V was cut back by 1 base and J by 4 bases. CDR3 length: 15 residues.

The rearrangement joins TRBV30 to TRBJ2-1, with a weak D call TRBD2 (5 bases). The V end was cut by 0 bases, the J end by 9 bases, with 15 bases between. The CDR3 contains 14 residues. CDR1 GTSNPN and CDR2 SVGIG come from the germline V gene (reference sequence). The CDR3 DNA follows: TGTGCCTGGAGTGTACTTTTTTCCGGGGTTGAGCAGTTCTTC. Amino acids: CAWSVLFSGVEQFF.

This chain connects TRBV4-1 to TRBJ1-2, with D perhaps matching TRBD1 (5 bases). Trimming removed 6 bases at V and 2 bases at J, with 16 bases between. Per the germline V gene, CDR1 is MGHRA and CDR2 is YSYEKL. This CDR3 contains 15 residues. In DNA form, the CDR3 reads TGCGCCAGCAGTCTTGAAGGGGTTCCCAACTATGGCTACACCTTC. It encodes CASSLEGVPNYGYTF.